The rows below give T cell receptor beta chains drawn from one sample of a study of identical twins. TCRdb recomputed calls from the 5' RACE reads with MiXCR, one row per CDR3 protein. The sample shows about 340,000 distinct CDR3 sequences, more than 9% of them seen only once. These data were also filed under a second study, of yellow fever vaccine responses in identical twins.

Sequenced material: CD8+ T cells sorted from blood. The origin of the receptors is a woman under 30 in good health. Each CDR3 is given with its conserved first and last residue. The order of the fields is J gene, clone size, D gene, CDR3 length, V gene, CDR3 protein, CDR3 DNA. The D gene is left open where the match is weak. Clone size is shown for a subset of rows, as once, few, many or a class of expanded clone.

j_call: TRBJ2-3; clone_size: few; d_call: TRBD2; cdr3_length: 16; v_call: TRBV2; cdr3_aa: CASSETTSGRTDTQYF; cdr3_nt: TGTGCCAGCAGTGAAACTACTAGCGGGAGGACAGATACGCAGTATTTT
j_call: TRBJ2-2; clone_size: .; d_call: .; cdr3_length: 16; v_call: TRBV6-4; cdr3_aa: CTSSDAAFRGVGELFF; cdr3_nt: TGTACCAGCAGTGACGCCGCTTTTAGGGGCGTCGGGGAGCTGTTTTTT
j_call: TRBJ2-5; clone_size: once; d_call: .; cdr3_length: 11; v_call: TRBV7-9; cdr3_aa: CALESGETQYF; cdr3_nt: TGTGCCTTGGAGTCGGGAGAGACCCAGTACTTC
j_call: TRBJ2-1; clone_size: few; d_call: TRBD2; cdr3_length: 15; v_call: TRBV20-1; cdr3_aa: CSAPRLAGEGNEQFF; cdr3_nt: TGCAGTGCGCCCCGACTAGCGGGAGAGGGCAATGAGCAGTTCTTC
j_call: TRBJ2-7; clone_size: .; d_call: .; cdr3_length: 15; v_call: TRBV27; cdr3_aa: CASSLIFGESYEQYF; cdr3_nt: TGTGCCAGCAGTTTAATATTTGGGGAGAGCTACGAGCAGTACTTC
j_call: TRBJ2-3; clone_size: .; d_call: .; cdr3_length: 16; v_call: TRBV4-2; cdr3_aa: CASSQVTSPSTDTQYF; cdr3_nt: TGTGCCAGCAGCCAAGTGACGTCTCCGAGCACAGATACGCAGTATTTT
j_call: TRBJ1-2; clone_size: few; d_call: TRBD1; cdr3_length: 13; v_call: TRBV12-3/TRBV12-4; cdr3_aa: CASSTGTGVGYTF; cdr3_nt: TGTGCCAGCAGCACCGGGACAGGGGTAGGCTACACCTTC
j_call: TRBJ1-2; clone_size: medium-sized; d_call: .; cdr3_length: 14; v_call: TRBV5-5; cdr3_aa: CASSPDSGGYGYTF; cdr3_nt: TGTGCCAGCAGCCCGGACAGCGGGGGCTATGGCTACACCTTC
j_call: TRBJ1-2; clone_size: .; d_call: .; cdr3_length: 15; v_call: TRBV9; cdr3_aa: CASGPKDGYKHGYTF; cdr3_nt: TGTGCCAGCGGACCCAAGGACGGATACAAGCATGGCTACACCTTC
j_call: TRBJ2-3; clone_size: .; d_call: .; cdr3_length: 15; v_call: TRBV27; cdr3_aa: CASSLSPLDPDTQYF; cdr3_nt: TGTGCCAGCAGTTTAAGCCCCCTGGACCCAGATACGCAGTATTTT
j_call: TRBJ2-7; clone_size: few; d_call: TRBD1; cdr3_length: 15; v_call: TRBV7-9; cdr3_aa: CASSPGQGLLYEQYF; cdr3_nt: TGTGCCAGCAGCCCCGGACAGGGTTTACTCTACGAGCAGTACTTC
j_call: TRBJ2-3; clone_size: many; d_call: .; cdr3_length: 12; v_call: TRBV12-3/TRBV12-4; cdr3_aa: CASRPGPDVQYF; cdr3_nt: TGTGCCAGCAGGCCTGGGCCGGACGTGCAGTATTTT
j_call: TRBJ2-7; clone_size: .; d_call: .; cdr3_length: 16; v_call: TRBV21-1; cdr3_aa: CASSPKGTPGAYEQYF; cdr3_nt: TGTGCCAGCAGCCCCAAAGGGACCCCTGGAGCCTACGAGCAGTACTTC
j_call: TRBJ1-5; clone_size: few; d_call: .; cdr3_length: 15; v_call: TRBV5-1; cdr3_aa: CASSFGGGGNQPQHF; cdr3_nt: TGCGCCAGCAGCTTTGGGGGGGGAGGCAATCAGCCCCAGCATTTT
j_call: TRBJ2-7; clone_size: few; d_call: TRBD2; cdr3_length: 17; v_call: TRBV7-6; cdr3_aa: CASSPRLAGGVPYEQYF; cdr3_nt: TGTGCCAGCAGCCCCCGACTAGCGGGAGGAGTTCCCTACGAGCAGTACTTC
j_call: TRBJ2-7; clone_size: many; d_call: .; cdr3_length: 13; v_call: TRBV29-1; cdr3_aa: CSVVNTFSYEQYF; cdr3_nt: TGCAGCGTAGTCAACACGTTCTCCTACGAGCAGTACTTC
j_call: TRBJ2-2; clone_size: .; d_call: .; cdr3_length: 14; v_call: TRBV4-2; cdr3_aa: CASSPTLWAGELFF; cdr3_nt: TGTGCCAGCAGCCCTACTCTTTGGGCCGGGGAGCTGTTTTTT
j_call: TRBJ2-1; clone_size: once; d_call: TRBD1; cdr3_length: 15; v_call: TRBV6-1; cdr3_aa: CATTPGTGLGYEQFF; cdr3_nt: TGTGCCACTACCCCCGGGACAGGGTTGGGATATGAGCAGTTCTTC
j_call: TRBJ1-2; clone_size: few; d_call: .; cdr3_length: 15; v_call: TRBV9; cdr3_aa: CASSAGNRAPYGYTF; cdr3_nt: TGTGCCAGCAGCGCAGGGAACCGGGCCCCCTATGGCTACACCTTC
j_call: TRBJ1-1; clone_size: few; d_call: TRBD1; cdr3_length: 11; v_call: TRBV15; cdr3_aa: CATSGTGEAFF; cdr3_nt: TGTGCCACCAGCGGGACAGGGGAAGCTTTCTTT
j_call: TRBJ2-3; clone_size: few; d_call: .; cdr3_length: 12; v_call: TRBV29-1; cdr3_aa: CSAAPSTDTQYF; cdr3_nt: TGCAGCGCGGCCCCAAGCACAGATACGCAGTATTTT
j_call: TRBJ2-7; clone_size: few; d_call: TRBD1; cdr3_length: 12; v_call: TRBV7-8; cdr3_aa: CASSLTGGEQYF; cdr3_nt: TGTGCCAGCAGCTTGACAGGGGGCGAGCAGTACTTC
j_call: TRBJ2-4; clone_size: many; d_call: .; cdr3_length: 14; v_call: TRBV27; cdr3_aa: CASSSRGTKNIQYF; cdr3_nt: TGTGCCAGCAGTTCTCGGGGAACCAAAAACATTCAGTACTTC
j_call: TRBJ2-2; clone_size: few; d_call: .; cdr3_length: 14; v_call: TRBV2; cdr3_aa: CASSPSSNTGELFF; cdr3_nt: TGTGCCAGCAGTCCTAGTTCAAACACCGGGGAGCTGTTTTTT
j_call: TRBJ1-5; clone_size: many; d_call: .; cdr3_length: 14; v_call: TRBV12-3/TRBV12-4; cdr3_aa: CASSGTESNQPQHF; cdr3_nt: TGTGCCAGCAGTGGGACGGAGAGCAATCAGCCCCAGCATTTT
j_call: TRBJ2-1; clone_size: many; d_call: TRBD2; cdr3_length: 13; v_call: TRBV19; cdr3_aa: CASSPLGGNEQFF; cdr3_nt: TGTGCCAGTAGTCCCCTGGGAGGGAATGAGCAGTTCTTC
j_call: TRBJ2-5; clone_size: .; d_call: .; cdr3_length: 13; v_call: TRBV9; cdr3_aa: CASSSKDSETQYF; cdr3_nt: TGTGCCAGCAGCTCGAAGGACTCAGAGACCCAGTACTTC
j_call: TRBJ2-1; clone_size: few; d_call: TRBD1; cdr3_length: 17; v_call: TRBV28; cdr3_aa: CASSLGRGQIPYNEQFF; cdr3_nt: TGTGCCAGCAGTTTGGGCAGGGGGCAAATACCCTACAATGAGCAGTTCTTC
j_call: TRBJ2-1; clone_size: few; d_call: TRBD2; cdr3_length: 17; v_call: TRBV4-1; cdr3_aa: CASRLTPRGGPNNEQFF; cdr3_nt: TGCGCCAGCAGACTCACTCCCCGCGGGGGGCCCAACAATGAGCAGTTCTTC
j_call: TRBJ2-7; clone_size: .; d_call: TRBD1; cdr3_length: 15; v_call: TRBV4-1; cdr3_aa: CASSDPGTGTYEQYF; cdr3_nt: TGCGCCAGCAGCGACCCCGGGACAGGGACCTACGAGCAGTACTTC
j_call: TRBJ2-3; clone_size: .; d_call: TRBD2; cdr3_length: 17; v_call: TRBV27; cdr3_aa: CASSLGTGLADTDTQYF; cdr3_nt: TGTGCCAGCAGCCTTGGGACGGGACTAGCGGACACAGATACGCAGTATTTT